The source of this T cell receptor beta chain is a study of cytomegalovirus exposure and HLA in healthy donors (dated by TCRdb to about 2017). In terms of the full investigation: An earlier analysis of a few hundred of the donors reported over 250 Gb of sequence data and 95 million to 120 million unique TCR beta sequences obtained from about 179 million T cells. In the later analysis, no new phenotypic data were used to find candidate immune exposures; instead, reliance was placed on TCR beta sequences and their occurrence across donors. The aim of the study was to test whether cataloging public T cell receptors could identify signatures of past pathogen exposure. HLA typing included class I and class II loci at four-digit resolution. To decide whether each TCR beta V gene segment behaved as functional or pseudogenic, an earlier analysis of over 500 of the donors relied on high-throughput TCR beta sequencing. Along with the roughly 610-subject first cohort, a separate validation cohort of roughly 110 different subjects was used. Because of strong linkage in the cohort, roughly five DR-DQ haplotypes were treated as single units for association and clustering. A later analysis re-examined previously published TCR beta repertoires from roughly 720 donors and added high-resolution HLA genotyping to investigate patterns of TCR occurrence. Every discovery cohort repertoire had been produced on one sequencing platform. The genetic ancestry cluster associated with self-reported Caucasian donors included over 80% of the roughly 360 genotyped donors. Typing coverage differed by locus: A, B, C, DRB1 and DQB1 were typed in about 629-630 donors, DQA1 in approximately 520, DPA1 in 600 to 610, and DPB1 in just under 480. Using immunosequencing, the study profiled T cell repertoires from 640 or so subjects and related those repertoires to cytomegalovirus serostatus. High-throughput TCR immunosequencing, statistical association of individual TCRs with disease status, and machine learning were combined to predict cytomegalovirus infection status. A later genetic analysis used genome-wide SNP genotypes for about 65% of the roughly 700 donors, treating that subset as a discovery cohort. Roughly 300 gigabases of sequencing data and 70 million to 100 million unique TCR sequences made up an early release that covered roughly 670 HLA-typed donors. On average, roughly 250,000 unique TCR beta nucleotide sequences were sequenced per donor among some 430 genotyped donors of the cohort, with 15% to 20% of those sequences being non-productive. Donor age, sex, ethnicity and CMV serostatus were compiled together with the repertoire data. What the work shows at the level of the full study, not this receptor alone: The authors suggested that the approach could potentially be extended to other disease states and immunological phenotypes. Roughly 17 rarely observed V segments, including chromosome 9 orphons, were excluded from the earlier analysis of a few hundred of the donors because counts were too low. Because HLA typing was unavailable for some donors at each locus, only the typed subset was used in association tests. CMV serostatus was the only immune exposure information available for the cohort. The study listed approximately 160 TCR beta chains as associated with cytomegalovirus. The 87-base-pair reads could not distinguish some IMGT-functional V segments, including TRBV6-2 and TRBV6-3, so those segments were excluded. Three of the identified cytomegalovirus-associated TCR beta chains were confirmed in vitro to be specific for cytomegalovirus antigens. V-gene and J-gene trimming of TCR beta chains was associated with a missense DCLRE1C variant in a later genetic analysis, and the association was replicated in an independent cohort. In a later genetic analysis, fewer N-insertions in productive TCRs were reported among donors in an Asian-associated ancestry cluster than the approximately 710-donor mean. Linkage disequilibrium might explain the correlated functional status among segregating V segments, but an unknown experimental factor could not be excluded. In a later analysis, HLA-associated TCR beta chains showed more clonal expansion and lower generation probabilities than non-associated chains that were equally common. Cytomegalovirus status was reported to be diagnosed by the classifier with high specificity and sensitivity in both the original and validation cohorts. The presence/absence analyses assumed that sequencing depth was roughly uniform across donors, and that assumption may not be true. A later analysis associated about 17,000 TCR beta sequences with specific HLA alleles at a false discovery rate of 0.05. Most TCR sequences were observed very rarely across donors, whereas some public TCRs were present in many individuals. According to a later analysis, most CMV-associated TCR beta chains appeared to be HLA-restricted, and the HLA associations seemed to be driven largely by CMV exposure. According to a later analysis, parvovirus B19, influenza, CMV and Epstein-Barr virus appeared linked to several top co-occurrence clusters. Strong co-occurrence of HLA alleles, especially DR and DQ, made assigning TCR associations to individual alleles difficult. The cohort was sequenced for TCR beta chains only, and without alpha or paired-chain data the features that could be detected were limited. In an earlier analysis of approximately 600 of the donors, most TCR beta V segments were observed in productive rearrangements about 87% or about 30% of the time, broadly matching IMGT annotations. A further reported finding was that TCR beta sequences accurately predicted the HLA-A and HLA-B alleles for most subjects in the first cohort. The sequencing pipeline was judged likely to have produced a cluster of highly shared sequence variants as a technical artifact. In a later analysis, the rate of TCR association differed among HLA loci, with DRB1 alleles having the most associated TCRs and HLA-C alleles having the fewest.

The cohort consisted of 670 or so healthy bone marrow donors. Cohort members were all nominally healthy when sampled, although unrecorded immune exposures were likely present. The donor was CMV seronegative and was included in the group of several hundred seronegative cohort members. Each donor provided a peripheral blood sample, and peripheral blood mononuclear cells were used for TCR beta sequencing. Genomic DNA was extracted from the blood cell samples with the Qiagen DNeasy Blood Extraction Kit. A remark on this clone: The specificity of this receptor is unknown. There are no base qualities to consult, and no much larger clone falls within one base.

The library relied on the immunoSEQ multiplex PCR assay. For the multiplex PCR, a mixture combining 60 forward primers for TCR Vbeta segments and 13 reverse primers for TCR Jbeta segments was used. The CDR3 region of rearranged TCR beta genes was amplified from genomic DNA with a multiplex PCR assay. The amplified TCR beta libraries were sequenced on the Illumina HiSeq System as 87-base-pair reads. Regarding the original processing steps: A later analysis counted about 76 million unique TCR beta chains across the 640 or so repertoires, and some 11 million of these chains were shared by at least two donors. To remove PCR and sequencing errors, raw reads were error-corrected and collapsed into unique sequences using a nearest-neighbor algorithm that merged closely related sequences. To assign V, D and J gene segments, CDR3 sequences were aligned to IMGT reference sequences. For a sequence to be retained, at least a six-nucleotide match to both a V gene segment and a J gene segment was required. A rearrangement was called productive if the CDR3 had no stop codons and remained in frame with V and J, and every other rearrangement was called non-productive. CDR3 was defined according to IMGT convention as the region running from the second conserved V-encoded cysteine to the conserved J-encoded phenylalanine. The earlier analysis of about 530 of the donors excluded any sequence lacking an unambiguous match to a single V gene segment. An earlier analysis of some 610 of the donors called V segments functional above 56.7% productive rearrangements and segregating when the between-donor standard deviation exceeded 5%. A statistical classification framework was built for diagnosing cytomegalovirus status from the catalog of TCR beta chain sequences. V and J gene assignment, in a later analysis, came from comparing TCR nucleotide sequences with IMGT/GENE-DB human TR gene sequences. Using the TCRdist pipeline, a later analysis assigned CDR3 sequences along with most-parsimonious VDJ recombination scenarios. A later analysis defined each TCR beta chain by its CDR3 amino acid sequence plus V-gene family, and excluded reads lacking a unique V-gene family. A later analysis removed several hundred highly shared, low-generation-probability nucleotide sequences to deal with suspected cross-contamination and a sequencing artifact. In a later analysis, a clonal expansion index was calculated for each public chain from normalized within-repertoire ranks of inferred template counts. In a later analysis, generation probabilities were computed with a VDJ recombination model fitted to out-of-frame rearrangements, and the resulting probabilities were checked against IGoR. In a later analysis, hypergeometric tests were used to score TCR-TCR, TCR-HLA and TCR-CMV co-occurrence, with a repertoire-size bias correction applied to TCR pairs. False discovery rates were estimated in a later analysis by permuting HLA or CMV assignments 20 times. In a later analysis, co-occurring TCRs were grouped using DBSCAN, with TCRdist sequence similarity added in when clustering inside HLA-allele-positive subsets. For co-occurrence clustering, repertoires with fewer than 30,000 or more than 120,000 public chains were excluded, along with a handful of repertoires with anomalous nucleotide sharing. TCRdb limited this immuneACCESS table to in-frame rearrangements with V and J called. A share of clones is missing; checked studies link under half to unresolved V genes, and the rest is unexplained. That table furnishes V, J and clone size, whereas the DNA furnished D and trimming. Here the sample has 150,000 to 200,000 clones; 62% occur a single time. The ten most abundant clones make up about 3.2% of the sample.

The cysteine opens and the phenylalanine closes a CDR3 of 15 amino acids. The sequence is cut down to CDR3 DNA, 45 bases in frame from base 1. V was cut back by 0 bases and J by 3 bases, leaving a gap of 9 bases between them. The germline V gene gives CDR1 as MGHRA and CDR2 as YSYEKL. The sample taken for sequencing was PBMCs. The chain links TRBV4-1 with TRBJ1-3; the D gene is unclear. The source of this sequence is a man aged 40-50 years in good health and CMV-seronegative. This receptor carries the CDR3 CASSQDWTVGNTIYF. The nucleotides are TGCGCCAGCAGCCAAGATTGGACTGTTGGAAACACCATATATTTT.